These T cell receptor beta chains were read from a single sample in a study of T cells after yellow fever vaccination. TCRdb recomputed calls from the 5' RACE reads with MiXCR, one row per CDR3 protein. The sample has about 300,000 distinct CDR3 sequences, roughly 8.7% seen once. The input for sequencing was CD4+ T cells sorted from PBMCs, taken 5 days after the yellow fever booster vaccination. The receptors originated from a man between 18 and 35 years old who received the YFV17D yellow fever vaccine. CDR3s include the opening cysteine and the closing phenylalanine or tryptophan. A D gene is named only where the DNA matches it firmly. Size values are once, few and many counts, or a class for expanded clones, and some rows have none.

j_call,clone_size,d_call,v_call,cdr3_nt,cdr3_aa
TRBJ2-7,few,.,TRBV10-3,TGTGCCATCAGTGAGTCGTATCAGACCTACGAGCAGTACTTC,CAISESYQTYEQYF
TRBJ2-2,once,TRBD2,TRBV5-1,TGCGCCAGCATGAACCGGGGGGGAACCGGGGAGCTGTTTTTT,CASMNRGGTGELFF
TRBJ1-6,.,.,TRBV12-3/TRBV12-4,TGTGCCAGCAGTTTAGAATGGCCGAATTCACCCCTCCACTTT,CASSLEWPNSPLHF
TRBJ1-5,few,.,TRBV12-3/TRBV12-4,TGTGCCAGCAGTTTTCGAAGGGGTCAGCCCCAGCATTTT,CASSFRRGQPQHF
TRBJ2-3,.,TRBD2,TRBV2,TGTGCCAGCAGTTGGACTAGCGGGGTGATGGGGTATTTT,CASSWTSGVMGYF
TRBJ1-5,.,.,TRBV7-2,TGTGCCAGCAGCCCGCCAGGGAGGGGGAATCAGCCCCAGCATTTT,CASSPPGRGNQPQHF
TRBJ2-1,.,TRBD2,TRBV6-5,TGTGCCAGCAGTAGACTAGCGGGGGGGACGAATGAGCAGTTCTTC,CASSRLAGGTNEQFF
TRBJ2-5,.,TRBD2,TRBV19,TGTGCCAGTAGTTCGGGACTAGCGGGGGGGCTGGAGACCCAGTACTTC,CASSSGLAGGLETQYF
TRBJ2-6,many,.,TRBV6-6,TGTGCCAGCAGTTACTCCCACGAGGGGGCCAACGTCCTGACTTTC,CASSYSHEGANVLTF
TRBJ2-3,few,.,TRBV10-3,TGTGCCATCAGTCTTCTGGGGACAGATACGCAGTATTTT,CAISLLGTDTQYF
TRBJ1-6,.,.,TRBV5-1,TGCGCCAGCAATTTACATGATAATTCACCCCTCCACTTT,CASNLHDNSPLHF
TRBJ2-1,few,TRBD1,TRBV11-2,TGTGCCAGCCGACAGGGTGACAATGAGCAGTTCTTC,CASRQGDNEQFF
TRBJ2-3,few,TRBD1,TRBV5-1,TGCGCCAGCCGGGGACAGCTGAGCACAGATACGCAGTATTTT,CASRGQLSTDTQYF
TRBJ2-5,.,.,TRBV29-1,TGCAGCGTTCGGACCCTAGTGGGGACCCAGTACTTC,CSVRTLVGTQYF
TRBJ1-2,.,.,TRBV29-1,TGCAGCGTTGAAGTCCGACAAGATGGCTACACCTTC,CSVEVRQDGYTF
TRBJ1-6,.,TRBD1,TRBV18,TGTGCCAGCAGCACCAGGGGACAGGGCAGTTCACCCCTCCACTTT,CASSTRGQGSSPLHF
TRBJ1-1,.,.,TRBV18,TGTGCCAGCTCACCACGGGGGGACTCTTTAAGGGGTGAAGCTTTCTTT,CASSPRGDSLRGEAFF
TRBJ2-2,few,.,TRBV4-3,TGCGCCAGCAGCCAAGGAGGGGTCACCGGGGAGCTGTTTTTT,CASSQGGVTGELFF
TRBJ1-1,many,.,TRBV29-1,TGCAGCGTTCAACCGGATACGAACACTGAAGCTTTCTTT,CSVQPDTNTEAFF
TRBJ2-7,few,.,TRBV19,TGTGCCAGTAGTATAGGAGACTCAACCTACGAGCAGTACTTC,CASSIGDSTYEQYF
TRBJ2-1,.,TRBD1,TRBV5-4,TGTGCCAGCAGCTCAGGGGGATTGGGTGAGCAGTTCTTC,CASSSGGLGEQFF
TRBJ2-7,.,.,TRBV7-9,TGTGCCAGCAGCTTAGACCGACGGGTATCCACCTACGAGCAGTACTTC,CASSLDRRVSTYEQYF
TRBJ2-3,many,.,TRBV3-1,TGTGCCAGCAGCCAAGAGGGAGAGAGAGATACGCAGTATTTT,CASSQEGERDTQYF
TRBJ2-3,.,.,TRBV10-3,TGTGCCATCAGTGAGTCGGAAACAGATACGCAGTATTTT,CAISESETDTQYF
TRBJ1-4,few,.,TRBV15,TGTGCCACCAGCAGAGACGCTCATCCGGACAGCGATGAAAAACTGTTTTTT,CATSRDAHPDSDEKLFF
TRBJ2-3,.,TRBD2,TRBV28,TGTGCCAGCAGTTCCCTAGCGGGGTCCTGGAGCACAGATACGCAGTATTTT,CASSSLAGSWSTDTQYF
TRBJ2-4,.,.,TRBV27,TGTGCCAGCAGCCAAAGGGGGGTGGCCAAAAACATTCAGTACTTC,CASSQRGVAKNIQYF
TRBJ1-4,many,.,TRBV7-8,TGTGCCAGCAGCCGAATTCAGGGTGGAGGAAAACTGTTTTTT,CASSRIQGGGKLFF
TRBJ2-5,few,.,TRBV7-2,TGTGCCAGCAGCTCAGCGACGGGGGTCCGTTACTTC,CASSSATGVRYF
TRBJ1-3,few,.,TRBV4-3,TGCGCCAGCAGCCAAGATTTGGGTTTAAACACCATATATTTT,CASSQDLGLNTIYF
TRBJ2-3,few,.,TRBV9,TGTGCCAGCAGCGTACCGGCCGTCCTACATACGCAGTATTTT,CASSVPAVLHTQYF
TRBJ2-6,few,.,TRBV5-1,TGCGCCAGCAGCTTGGTTGCAGGCTATGGGGCCAACGTCCTGACTTTC,CASSLVAGYGANVLTF
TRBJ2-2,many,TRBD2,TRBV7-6,TGTGCCAGCAGCTTTCAACTAGCGGGGACCGAGGAGCTGTTTTTT,CASSFQLAGTEELFF
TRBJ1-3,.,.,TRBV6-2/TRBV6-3,TGTGCCAGCAGGCCTCTTTCCCTCGGCAGAAGAAACACCATATATTTT,CASRPLSLGRRNTIYF
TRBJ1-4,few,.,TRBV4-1,TGCGCCAGCAGCCAAGTGGCCGGGAAACTGTTTTTT,CASSQVAGKLFF
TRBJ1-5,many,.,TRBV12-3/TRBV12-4,TGTGCCAGCTCACCCGACAGGTACAATCAGCCCCAGCATTTT,CASSPDRYNQPQHF
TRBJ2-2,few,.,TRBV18,TGTGCCAGCTCACCGTCGTTCGGTCTCACCGGGGAGCTGTTTTTT,CASSPSFGLTGELFF
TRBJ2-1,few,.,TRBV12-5,TGTGCTAGTGGTTTGGTACGGGAGGAGCAGTTCTTC,CASGLVREEQFF
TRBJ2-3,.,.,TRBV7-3,TGTGCCAGCAGCTTTTCGTCAACCGGGCGAGATACGCAGTATTTT,CASSFSSTGRDTQYF
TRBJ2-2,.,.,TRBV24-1,TGTGCCACCAGTGATAAGCCTCCCGTGGGGACCACCGGGGAGCTGTTTTTT,CATSDKPPVGTTGELFF
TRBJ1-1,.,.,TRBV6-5,TGTGCCAGCACTCACCCGGGGGCCGGCACTGAAGCTTTCTTT,CASTHPGAGTEAFF
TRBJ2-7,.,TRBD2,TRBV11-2,TGTGCCAGCAGCTCCCTGCTTGTGCGAAGCGGGGGTACCTACGAGCAGTACTTC,CASSSLLVRSGGTYEQYF
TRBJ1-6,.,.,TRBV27,TGTGCCAGCAGTTTAGAGGGACGGGCTAATTCACCCCTCCACTTT,CASSLEGRANSPLHF
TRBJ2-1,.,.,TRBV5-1,TGCGCCAGCAGCCCGTGGGGGTCCGATGAGGGTGAGCAGTTCTTC,CASSPWGSDEGEQFF
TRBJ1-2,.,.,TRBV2,TGTGCCAGCACCGACCGGGGGCGAACGTATGGCTACACCTTC,CASTDRGRTYGYTF
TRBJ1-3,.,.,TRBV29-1,TGCAGCGTCCTGACAGGTCCCCTCTCTGGAAACACCATATATTTT,CSVLTGPLSGNTIYF
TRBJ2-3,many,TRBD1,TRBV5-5,TGTGCCAGCAGCTTGGTAATGGGACAGGGAGCCACAGATACGCAGTATTTT,CASSLVMGQGATDTQYF
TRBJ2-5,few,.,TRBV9,TGTGCCAGCAGCGTAGTAGGCGGGGCGGAGACCCAGTACTTC,CASSVVGGAETQYF
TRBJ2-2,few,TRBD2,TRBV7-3,TGTGCCAGCAGCTCTAGCGGCAGCGGGGAGCTGTTTTTT,CASSSSGSGELFF
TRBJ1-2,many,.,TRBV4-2,TGTGCCAGCAGCCATCCTGACAGGTTCTATGGCTACACCTTC,CASSHPDRFYGYTF
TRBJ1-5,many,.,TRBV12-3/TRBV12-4,TGTGCCAGCAGTCTCGACAATCAGCCCCAGCATTTT,CASSLDNQPQHF